This T cell receptor beta chain emerged from a study of blood T cell repertoires in COVID-19. For the study at large: Samples came from the United States, Italy and Spain, spanning acute and convalescent COVID-19. PBMCs, B-cell-depleted T cells, or T cells provided the cDNA or gDNA that made up the material.

V shed 2 bases and J shed 3 bases, with 7 bases lying between them. Germline CDR1 and CDR2: SNHLY and FYNNEI. CDR3 length equals 13 residues. Assay used: immunoSEQ multiplex PCR; TCRdb lists only in-frame clones, some missing. Among over 350,000 clones listed, around 89% were seen once. This sequence joins TRBV2 and TRBJ1-1; no clear D gene. This TCR came from a woman between 25 and 40 years old with acute or convalescent COVID-19. Sample: peripheral blood. The CDR3 bases are TGTGCCAGCAGTGAATTCCCCGACACTGAAGCTTTCTTT. Translation gives CASSEFPDTEAFF.